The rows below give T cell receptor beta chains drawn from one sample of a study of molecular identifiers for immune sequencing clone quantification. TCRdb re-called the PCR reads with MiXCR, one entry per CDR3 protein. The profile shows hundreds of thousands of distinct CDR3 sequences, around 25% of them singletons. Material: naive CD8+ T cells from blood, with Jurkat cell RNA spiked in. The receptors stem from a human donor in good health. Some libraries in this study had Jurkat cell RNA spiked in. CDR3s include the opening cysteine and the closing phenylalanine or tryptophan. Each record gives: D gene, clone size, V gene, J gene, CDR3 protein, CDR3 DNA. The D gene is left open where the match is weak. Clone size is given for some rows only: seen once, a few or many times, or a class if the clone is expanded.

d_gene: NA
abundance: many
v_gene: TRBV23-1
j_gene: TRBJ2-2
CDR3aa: CASSQYLGDGTGNTGELFF
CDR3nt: TGCGCCAGCAGTCAATATCTCGGAGACGGGACGGGGAACACCGGGGAGCTGTTTTTT

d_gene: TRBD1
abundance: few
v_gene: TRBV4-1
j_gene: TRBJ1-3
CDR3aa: CASSQEQGATFSGNTIYF
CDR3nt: TGCGCCAGCAGCCAAGAACAGGGGGCGACGTTCTCTGGAAACACCATATATTTT

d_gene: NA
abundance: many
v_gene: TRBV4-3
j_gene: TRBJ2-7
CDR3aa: CASSQDFRERNEQYF
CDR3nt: TGCGCCAGCAGCCAAGATTTCCGGGAGCGCAACGAGCAGTACTTC

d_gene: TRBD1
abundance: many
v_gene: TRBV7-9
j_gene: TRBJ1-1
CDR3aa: CASRGGQEAFF
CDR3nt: TGTGCCAGCAGGGGGGGACAGGAAGCTTTCTTT

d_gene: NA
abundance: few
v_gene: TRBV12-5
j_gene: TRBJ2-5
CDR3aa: CASGLVSGRETQYF
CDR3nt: TGTGCTAGTGGTTTGGTGTCAGGGCGAGAGACCCAGTACTTC

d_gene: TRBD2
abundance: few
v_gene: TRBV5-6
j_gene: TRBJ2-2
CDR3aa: CASSLVPSGGVGELFF
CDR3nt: TGTGCCAGCAGCTTGGTTCCTAGCGGGGGAGTCGGGGAGCTGTTTTTT

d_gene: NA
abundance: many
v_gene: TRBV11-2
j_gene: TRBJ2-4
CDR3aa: CASSLALGDIQYF
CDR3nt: TGTGCCAGCAGCTTAGCTCTGGGGGACATTCAGTACTTC

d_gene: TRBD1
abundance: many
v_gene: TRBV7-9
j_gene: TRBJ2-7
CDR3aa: CASSDGQGIVSEQYF
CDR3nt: TGTGCCAGCAGCGACGGACAGGGAATCGTCTCCGAGCAGTACTTC

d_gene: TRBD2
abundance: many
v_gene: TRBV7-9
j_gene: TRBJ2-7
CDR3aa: CASSQEAGGPVEQYF
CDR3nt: TGTGCCAGCAGCCAGGAAGCGGGAGGGCCCGTCGAGCAGTACTTC

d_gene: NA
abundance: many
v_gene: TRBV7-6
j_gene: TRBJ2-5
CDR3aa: CASSLGPIQETQYF
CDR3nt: TGTGCCAGCAGCTTGGGTCCGATCCAAGAGACCCAGTACTTC

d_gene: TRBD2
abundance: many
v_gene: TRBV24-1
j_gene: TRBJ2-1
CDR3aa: CATSDDMAGGVYNEQFF
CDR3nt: TGTGCCACCAGTGACGATATGGCGGGAGGGGTTTACAATGAGCAGTTCTTC

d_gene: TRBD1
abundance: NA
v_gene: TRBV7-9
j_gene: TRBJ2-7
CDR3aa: CASSESGTGSPEQYF
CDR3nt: TGTGCCAGCAGCGAATCCGGGACAGGGTCCCCCGAGCAGTACTTC

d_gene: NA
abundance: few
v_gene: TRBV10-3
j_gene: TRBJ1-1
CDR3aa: CAISGPGPTEAFF
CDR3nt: TGTGCCATCAGTGGTCCGGGGCCCACTGAAGCTTTCTTT

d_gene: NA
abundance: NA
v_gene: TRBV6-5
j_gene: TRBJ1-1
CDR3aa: CASSYLGVEAFF
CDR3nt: TGTGCCAGCAGTTACCTAGGAGTTGAAGCTTTCTTT

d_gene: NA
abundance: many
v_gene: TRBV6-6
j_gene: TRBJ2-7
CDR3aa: CASSTGQGHEQYF
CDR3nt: TGTGCCAGCAGTACGGGCCAGGGCCACGAGCAGTACTTC

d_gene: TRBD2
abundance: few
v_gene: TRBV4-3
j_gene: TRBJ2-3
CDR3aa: CASSQAVAGGRPDTQYF
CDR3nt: TGCGCCAGCAGCCAAGCGGTAGCGGGGGGGAGGCCAGATACGCAGTATTTT

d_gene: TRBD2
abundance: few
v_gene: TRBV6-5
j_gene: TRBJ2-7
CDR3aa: CASSYTLAGGREQYF
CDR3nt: TGTGCCAGCAGTTACACCCTAGCGGGAGGACGCGAGCAGTACTTC

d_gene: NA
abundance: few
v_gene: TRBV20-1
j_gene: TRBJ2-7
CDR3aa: CSAARDSTYEQYF
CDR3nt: TGCAGTGCCGCCAGGGATTCCACCTACGAGCAGTACTTC

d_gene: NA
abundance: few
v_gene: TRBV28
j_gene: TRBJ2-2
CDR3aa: CASSLRTENTGELFF
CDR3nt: TGTGCCAGCAGTTTACGGACAGAGAACACCGGGGAGCTGTTTTTT

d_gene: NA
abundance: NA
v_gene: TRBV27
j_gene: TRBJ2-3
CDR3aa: CASSPTIGGPGLGSQYF
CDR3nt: TGTGCCAGCAGTCCAACGATAGGGGGGCCCGGACTAGGATCGCAGTATTTT

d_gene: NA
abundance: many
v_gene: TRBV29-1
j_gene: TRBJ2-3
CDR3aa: CSVGGPVDSTDTQYF
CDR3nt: TGCAGCGTGGGGGGACCCGTCGACAGCACAGATACGCAGTATTTT

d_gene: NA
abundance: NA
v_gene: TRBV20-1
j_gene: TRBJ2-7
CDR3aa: CNPWGISYEQYF
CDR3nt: TGCAACCCATGGGGGATATCCTACGAGCAGTACTTC

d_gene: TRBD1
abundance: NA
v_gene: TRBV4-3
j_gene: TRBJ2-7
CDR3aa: CASNQDRGGSYERYF
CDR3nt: TGCGCCAGCAACCAAGACAGGGGAGGCTCCTACGAGCGGTACTTC

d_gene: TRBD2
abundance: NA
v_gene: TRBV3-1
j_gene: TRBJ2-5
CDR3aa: CASSQDGTSGGWGYETQYF
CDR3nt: TGTGCCAGCAGCCAAGACGGGACTAGCGGGGGGTGGGGATATGAGACCCAGTACTTC

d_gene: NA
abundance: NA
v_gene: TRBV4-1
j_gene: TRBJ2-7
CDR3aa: CASSQSGLGYEQYF
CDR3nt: TGCGCCAGCAGCCAATCGGGACTTGGCTACGAGCAGTACTTC

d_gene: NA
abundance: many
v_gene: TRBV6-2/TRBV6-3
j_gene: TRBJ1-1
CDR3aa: CASRPGREGGTEAFF
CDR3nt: TGTGCCAGCAGACCCGGTCGAGAAGGCGGCACTGAAGCTTTCTTT

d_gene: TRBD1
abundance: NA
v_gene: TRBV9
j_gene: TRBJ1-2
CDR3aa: CASSADTGGKGYTF
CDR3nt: TGTGCCAGCAGCGCTGATACAGGGGGTAAAGGCTACACCTTC

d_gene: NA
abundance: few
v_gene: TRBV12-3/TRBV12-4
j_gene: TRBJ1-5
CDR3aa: CASSFPGGDQPQHF
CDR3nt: TGTGCCAGCAGTTTCCCGGGGGGGGATCAGCCCCAGCATTTT

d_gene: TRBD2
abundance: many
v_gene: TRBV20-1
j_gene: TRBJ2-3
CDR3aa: CSARVVSSGSTDTQYF
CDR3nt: TGCAGTGCTAGAGTAGTGTCTAGCGGGAGCACAGATACGCAGTATTTT

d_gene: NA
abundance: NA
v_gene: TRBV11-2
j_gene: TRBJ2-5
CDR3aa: CASSPGDRLPQETQYF
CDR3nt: TGTGCCAGCAGCCCGGGGGACAGACTCCCCCAAGAGACCCAGTACTTC

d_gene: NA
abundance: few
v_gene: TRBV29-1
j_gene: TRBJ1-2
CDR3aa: CSASMPVGYGYTF
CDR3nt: TGCAGCGCCTCCATGCCAGTTGGGTATGGCTACACCTTC

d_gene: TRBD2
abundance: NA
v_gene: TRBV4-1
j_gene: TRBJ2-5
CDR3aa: CASSQAVVAGLQETQYF
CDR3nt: TGCGCCAGCAGCCAAGCTGTGGTAGCGGGGCTCCAAGAGACCCAGTACTTC

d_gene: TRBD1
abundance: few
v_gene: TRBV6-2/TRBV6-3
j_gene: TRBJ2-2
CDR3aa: CASSYSGGQENTGELFF
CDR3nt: TGTGCCAGCAGTTACTCGGGGGGACAGGAGAACACCGGGGAGCTGTTTTTT

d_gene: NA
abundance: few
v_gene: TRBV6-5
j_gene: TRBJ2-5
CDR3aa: CASSYGPGQLGEETQYF
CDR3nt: TGTGCCAGCAGTTACGGTCCGGGACAACTCGGCGAAGAGACCCAGTACTTC

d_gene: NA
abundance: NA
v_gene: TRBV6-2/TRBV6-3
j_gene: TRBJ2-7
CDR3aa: CASSYARPLPVEQYF
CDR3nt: TGTGCCAGCAGTTACGCGCGTCCTCTCCCGGTTGAGCAGTACTTC

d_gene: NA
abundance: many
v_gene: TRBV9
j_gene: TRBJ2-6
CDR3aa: CASSVGVFVGLTGANVLTF
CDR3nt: TGTGCCAGCAGCGTAGGCGTGTTTGTAGGTCTTACTGGGGCCAACGTCCTGACTTTC

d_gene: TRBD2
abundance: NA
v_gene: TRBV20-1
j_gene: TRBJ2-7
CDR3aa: CSASGTSGARDEQYF
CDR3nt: TGCAGTGCTTCCGGGACTAGCGGGGCTCGGGACGAGCAGTACTTC

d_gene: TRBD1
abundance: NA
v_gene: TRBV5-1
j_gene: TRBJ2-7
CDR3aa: CASSPQLGTGTYDQYF
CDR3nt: TGCGCCAGCAGCCCTCAATTGGGGACAGGGACCTACGATCAGTACTTC

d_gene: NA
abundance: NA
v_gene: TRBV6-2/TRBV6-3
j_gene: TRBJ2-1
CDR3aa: CASSSVLYSYNEQFF
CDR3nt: TGTGCCAGCAGCAGCGTTCTCTACTCCTACAATGAGCAGTTCTTC

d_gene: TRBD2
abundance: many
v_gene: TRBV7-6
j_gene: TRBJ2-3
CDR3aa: CASSVSGGFRYVQYF
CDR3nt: TGTGCCAGCAGCGTTAGCGGGGGGTTCAGATACGTGCAGTATTTT

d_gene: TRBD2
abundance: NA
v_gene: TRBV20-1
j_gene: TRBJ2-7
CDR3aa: CSARDAGGPRSDEQYF
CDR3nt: TGCAGTGCTAGAGATGCGGGAGGGCCGAGATCGGACGAGCAGTACTTC

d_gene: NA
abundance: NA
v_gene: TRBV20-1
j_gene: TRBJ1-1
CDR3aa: CSARDLGYTEAFF
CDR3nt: TGCAGTGCTAGAGATTTGGGGTACACTGAAGCTTTCTTT

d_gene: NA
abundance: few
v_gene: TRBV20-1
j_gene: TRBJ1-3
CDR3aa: CSARATGNEGTGNTIYF
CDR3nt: TGCAGTGCTAGAGCCACAGGCAACGAAGGGACTGGAAACACCATATATTTT

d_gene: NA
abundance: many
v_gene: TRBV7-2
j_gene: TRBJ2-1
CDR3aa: CASSLSAGPYNEQFF
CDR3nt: TGTGCCAGCAGCTTAAGCGCAGGGCCCTACAATGAGCAGTTCTTC

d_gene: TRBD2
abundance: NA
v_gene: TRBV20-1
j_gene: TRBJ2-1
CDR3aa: CSARASGRAREQFF
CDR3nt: TGCAGTGCTAGGGCCAGCGGGAGGGCCCGGGAGCAGTTCTTC

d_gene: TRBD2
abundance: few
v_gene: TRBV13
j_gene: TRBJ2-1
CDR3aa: CASSLTSGGPYNEQFF
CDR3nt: TGTGCCAGCAGCCTAACTAGCGGGGGACCCTACAATGAGCAGTTCTTC

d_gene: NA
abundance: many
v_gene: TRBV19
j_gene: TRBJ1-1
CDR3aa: CASSITVNTEAFF
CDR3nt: TGTGCCAGTAGTATTACTGTGAACACTGAAGCTTTCTTT

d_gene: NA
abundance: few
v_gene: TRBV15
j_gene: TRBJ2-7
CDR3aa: CATSRDSHSRTHEQYF
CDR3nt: TGTGCCACCAGCAGAGATTCCCATAGCAGAACCCACGAGCAGTACTTC

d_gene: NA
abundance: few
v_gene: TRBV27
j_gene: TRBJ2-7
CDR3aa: CASSISPGQSYEQYF
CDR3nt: TGTGCCAGCAGTATCTCTCCGGGACAATCCTACGAGCAGTACTTC